The entry below describes one T cell receptor beta chain. CDR3 length equals 12 residues. Between the trimmed V and J ends, which lost 8 bases and 4 bases, there was a span of 12 bases. In the authors' methods: Reference gene primer amplification in the assay estimated nucleated cell counts. Method: immunoSEQ multiplex PCR; TCRdb's copy keeps in-frame clones and lacks some. V, J and clone size reflect that table, while D and trimming were determined from the DNA. The data hold 130,000 to 150,000 clones, with about 83% observed a single time. The record originates from a study of blood T cell repertoires in COVID-19. At the level of the study: Sources were T cells, B-cell-depleted T cells, or PBMCs; the material itself was cDNA or gDNA.

This chain links TRBV12-3 or TRBV12-4 with TRBJ2-7; a weak D match, TRBD2 (5 bases). Sequencing was done on a sample of peripheral blood. This clonotype originated in a woman aged 50 to 65 with active or convalescent COVID-19. The CDR3 sequence is CASGPRVYEQYF. The CDR3 DNA reads as TGTGCCAGCGGACCGCGGGTTTACGAGCAGTACTTC.